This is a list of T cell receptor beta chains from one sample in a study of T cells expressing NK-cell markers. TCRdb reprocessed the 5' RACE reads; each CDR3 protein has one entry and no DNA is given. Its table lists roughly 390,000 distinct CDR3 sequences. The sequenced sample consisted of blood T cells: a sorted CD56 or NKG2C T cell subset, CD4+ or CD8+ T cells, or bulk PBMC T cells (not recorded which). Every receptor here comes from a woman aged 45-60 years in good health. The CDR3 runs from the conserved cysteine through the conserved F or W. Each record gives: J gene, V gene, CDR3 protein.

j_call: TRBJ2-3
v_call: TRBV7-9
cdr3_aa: CASRDTVGQGAIVEDTQYF

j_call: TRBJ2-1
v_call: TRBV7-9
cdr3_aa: CASSLAGSVPYNEQFF

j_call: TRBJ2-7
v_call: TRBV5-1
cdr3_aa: CASSLGQGAPNYEQYF

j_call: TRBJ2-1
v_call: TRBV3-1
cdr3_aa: CASSLSGTGGPNEQFF

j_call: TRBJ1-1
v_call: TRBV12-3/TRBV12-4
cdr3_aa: CASSFQLGVARAEAFF

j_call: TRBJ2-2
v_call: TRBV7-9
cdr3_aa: CASSLDGAGFANTGELFF

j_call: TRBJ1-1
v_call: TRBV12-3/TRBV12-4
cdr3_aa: CASSPPDRAEAFF

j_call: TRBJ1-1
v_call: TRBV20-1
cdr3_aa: CSARPQVNTEAFF

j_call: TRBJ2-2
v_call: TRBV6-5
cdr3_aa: CASSYSPGLSTGELFF

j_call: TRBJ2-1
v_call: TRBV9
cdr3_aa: CASSEGPQGNNEQFF

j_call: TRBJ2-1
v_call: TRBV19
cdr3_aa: CASSRQGSGNEQFF

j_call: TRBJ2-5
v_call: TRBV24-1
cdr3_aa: CATSGSPQETQYF

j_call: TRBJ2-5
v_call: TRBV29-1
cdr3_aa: CSVETGGEETQYF

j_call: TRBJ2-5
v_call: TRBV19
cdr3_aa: CASSNHRTSRQETQYF